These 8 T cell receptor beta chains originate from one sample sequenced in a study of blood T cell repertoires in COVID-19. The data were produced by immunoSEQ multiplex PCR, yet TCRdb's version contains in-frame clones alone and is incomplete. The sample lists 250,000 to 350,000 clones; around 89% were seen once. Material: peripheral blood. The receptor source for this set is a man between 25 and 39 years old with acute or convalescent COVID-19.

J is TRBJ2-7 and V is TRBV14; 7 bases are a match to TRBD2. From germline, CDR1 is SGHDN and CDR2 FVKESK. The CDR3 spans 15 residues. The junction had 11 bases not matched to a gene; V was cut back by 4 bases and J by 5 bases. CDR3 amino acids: CASSPRLAHGHEQYF. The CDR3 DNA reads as TGTGCCAGCAGCCCGAGACTAGCTCACGGGCACGAGCAGTACTTC.

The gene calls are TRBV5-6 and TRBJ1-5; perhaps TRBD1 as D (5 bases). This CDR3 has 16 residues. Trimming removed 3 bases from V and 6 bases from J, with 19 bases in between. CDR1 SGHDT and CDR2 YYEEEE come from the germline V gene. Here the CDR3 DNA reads TGTGCCAGCAGCTCCGGAGTTGGGAGGGGCGGTCAGCCCCAGCATTTT. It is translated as CASSSGVGRGGQPQHF.

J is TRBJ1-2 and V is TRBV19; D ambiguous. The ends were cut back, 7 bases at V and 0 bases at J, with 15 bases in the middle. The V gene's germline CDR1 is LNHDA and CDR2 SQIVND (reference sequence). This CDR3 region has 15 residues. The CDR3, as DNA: TGTGCCAGTACGGAGCTTCCTGATGCTAACTATGGCTACACCTTC. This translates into CASTELPDANYGYTF.

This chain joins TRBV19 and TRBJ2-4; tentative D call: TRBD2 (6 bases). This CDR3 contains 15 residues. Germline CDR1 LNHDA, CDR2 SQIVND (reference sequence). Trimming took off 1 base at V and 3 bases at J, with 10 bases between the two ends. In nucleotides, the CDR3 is TGTGCCAGTAGTATAGGTGGGACTGACAAAAACATTCAGTACTTC. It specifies CASSIGGTDKNIQYF.

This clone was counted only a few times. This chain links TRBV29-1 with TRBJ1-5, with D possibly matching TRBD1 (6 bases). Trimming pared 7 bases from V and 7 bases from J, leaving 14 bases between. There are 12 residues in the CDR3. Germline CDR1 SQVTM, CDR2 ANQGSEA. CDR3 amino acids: CSAWGQGQPQHF. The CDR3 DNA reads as TGCAGCGCATGGGGGCAGGGCCAGCCCCAGCATTTT.

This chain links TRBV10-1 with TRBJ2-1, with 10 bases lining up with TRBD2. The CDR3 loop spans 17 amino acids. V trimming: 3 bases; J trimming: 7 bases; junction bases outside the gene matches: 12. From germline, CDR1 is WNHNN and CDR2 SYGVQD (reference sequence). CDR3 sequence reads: CASSDPISAGGRNEQFF. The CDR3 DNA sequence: TGCGCCAGCAGTGACCCGATATCAGCGGGGGGGCGTAATGAGCAGTTCTTC.

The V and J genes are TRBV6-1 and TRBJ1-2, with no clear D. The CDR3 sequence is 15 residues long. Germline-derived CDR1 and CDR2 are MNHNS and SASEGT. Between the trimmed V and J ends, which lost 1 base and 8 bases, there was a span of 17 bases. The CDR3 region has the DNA TGTGCCAGCAGTGAAGGACCGATCGGCGGGGTAGGCTACACCTTC. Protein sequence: CASSEGPIGGVGYTF.

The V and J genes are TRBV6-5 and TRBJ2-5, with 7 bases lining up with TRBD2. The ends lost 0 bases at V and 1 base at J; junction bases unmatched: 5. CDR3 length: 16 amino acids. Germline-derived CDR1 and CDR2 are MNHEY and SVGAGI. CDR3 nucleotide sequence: TGTGCCAGCAGTTACTCGAGGAGCGGGGCCCAAGAGACCCAGTACTTC. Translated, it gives CASSYSRSGAQETQYF.